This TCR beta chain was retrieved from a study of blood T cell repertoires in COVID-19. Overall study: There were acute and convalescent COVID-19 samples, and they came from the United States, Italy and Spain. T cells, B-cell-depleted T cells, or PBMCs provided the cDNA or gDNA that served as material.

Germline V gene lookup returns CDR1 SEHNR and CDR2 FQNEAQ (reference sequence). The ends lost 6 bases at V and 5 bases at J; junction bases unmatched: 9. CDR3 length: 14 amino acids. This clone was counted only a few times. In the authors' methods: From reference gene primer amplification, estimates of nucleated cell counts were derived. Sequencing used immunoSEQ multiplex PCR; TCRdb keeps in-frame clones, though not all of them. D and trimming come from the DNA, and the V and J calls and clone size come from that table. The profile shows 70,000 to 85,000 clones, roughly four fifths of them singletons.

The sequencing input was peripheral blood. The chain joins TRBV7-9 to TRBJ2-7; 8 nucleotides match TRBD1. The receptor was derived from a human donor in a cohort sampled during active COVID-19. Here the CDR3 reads CASSSGQGGHEQYF. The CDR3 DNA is TGTGCCAGCAGTTCCGGACAGGGTGGCCACGAGCAGTACTTC.